The 12 T cell receptor beta chains below were found in one sample sequenced in a study of T cells in Graves' hyperthyroidism and ophthalmopathy. The investigators amplified TCR beta CDR3 regions from RNA transcripts. A first-round RT-PCR of the TCR CDR3 used the HTBI primer set. From the multiplex PCR reads, TCRdb called clonotypes with MiXCR, one entry per CDR3 protein. The sample holds about 600,000 distinct CDR3 sequences, about 16% seen once. Sequencing was done on a sample of blood. The source is a woman in her forties with Graves' ophthalmopathy.

This clonotype showed up just a few times. The rearrangement joins TRBV12-3 or TRBV12-4 to TRBJ2-7; the D is unclear. The CDR3 length is 14 residues. Trimming cost V 5 bases and J 1 base, with 12 bases left between them. CDR3 protein: CASSLRQRSYEQYF. The CDR3 DNA reads as TGTGCCAGCAGTCTCCGTCAGCGTTCCTACGAGCAGTACTTC.

This clonotype has just a few counts. CDR3 nucleotides: TGTGCCAGCAGCTCATCACGGGACAAGTCGGGTAATCAGCCCCAGCATTTT. Translating it yields CASSSSRDKSGNQPQHF. The genes are TRBV7-4 and TRBJ1-5, with D perhaps TRBD1 (6 bases). V lost 4 bases and J lost 4, with 20 bases in between. CDR1 and CDR2 (germline): SGHVT, SQSDAQ. This CDR3 has 17 amino acids.

This clonotype was detected many times. This chain joins TRBV28 and TRBJ2-5; tentatively, D is TRBD2 (5 bases). The length of the CDR3 is 13 residues. Trimming left V 8 bases short and J 4 bases short, with 14 bases between. Germline CDR1 reads MDHEN; CDR2 reads SYDVKM. The CDR3 is CASWGLARETQYF. CDR3 in DNA: TGTGCCAGCTGGGGATTAGCGAGAGAGACCCAGTACTTC.

The table lists this clonotype with a few counts. This sequence joins TRBV6-1 and TRBJ1-5; a possible D gene is TRBD1 (5 bases). CDR3 length: 14 residues. Per the germline V gene, CDR1 is MNHNS and CDR2 is SASEGT. Trimming removed 7 bases at V and 7 bases at J, with 17 bases between. The CDR3 is CASTNQPGDQPQHF. The CDR3 bases are TGTGCCAGCACCAACCAACCGGGGGACCAGCCCCAGCATTTT.

There are a few counts of this clonotype. The chain combines TRBV5-1 with TRBJ2-1; no definite D call. Trimming cost V 4 bases and J 0 bases, with 14 bases left between them. The germline CDR1 and CDR2 sequences are SGHRS and YFSETQ. CDR3 size: 16 residues. CDR3 region: CASSPIPPSSYNEQFF. The CDR3, as DNA: TGCGCCAGCAGCCCAATCCCGCCCAGCTCCTACAATGAGCAGTTCTTC.

This clonotype was observed at least ten times. CDR3 DNA: TGTGCCAGCAGCCGAGGGGCCGGGACTAGCGCCAGGAGCTCCTACGAGCAGTACTTC. Protein: CASSRGAGTSARSSYEQYF. The rearrangement uses TRBV27 and TRBJ2-7; 10 bases align to TRBD2. The CDR3 covers 19 residues. The germline gives CDR1 MNHEY, CDR2 SMNVEV (reference sequence). Trimming cost V 6 bases and J 0 bases; bases outside gene matches: 17.

At least ten counts were recorded for this clonotype. This chain connects TRBV20-1 to TRBJ2-3; no clear D. The germline gives CDR1 DFQATT, CDR2 SNEGSKA (reference sequence). V was cut by 5 bases and J by 6 bases, with 12 bases left in between. This CDR3 has 12 amino acids. The CDR3 region has the DNA TGCAGTGCTCCCGCCTCTATCGATACGCAGTATTTT. Translating it yields CSAPASIDTQYF.

This clonotype was detected many times. The genes are TRBV29-1 and TRBJ1-1; possible D gene TRBD1, 6 bases. V was pared by 3 bases and J by 4 bases, with 9 bases between. CDR1 is SQVTM and CDR2 is ANQGSEA in the germline V gene. The CDR3 is made up of 12 amino acids. The CDR3, as DNA: TGCAGCGTTGATCCCAGGGGCACTGAAGCTTTCTTT. Its translation: CSVDPRGTEAFF.

There are many counts of this clonotype. The chain couples TRBV2 to TRBJ1-2; D not resolved. Trimming pared 8 bases from V and 7 bases from J, leaving 11 bases between. CDR3 length: 11 residues. In germline, CDR1 is SNHLY, CDR2 FYNNEI. CDR3 bases: TGTGCCAGCGGAAAGGGCAGTGGCTACACCTTC. This encodes CASGKGSGYTF.

In this sample, this clonotype turned up a few times. CDR3 sequence: CATLNPRGVDYTF. CDR3 nucleotide sequence: TGTGCCACCCTAAATCCGCGGGGTGTTGACTACACCTTC. The chain uses TRBV6-1 and TRBJ1-2; D is uncertain. This CDR3 has 13 amino acids. Trimming removed 10 bases at V and 10 bases at J, with 22 bases between. In germline, CDR1 is MNHNS, CDR2 SASEGT.

This clonotype has at least ten counts. The chain links TRBV2 to TRBJ2-7; perhaps TRBD2 as D (5 bases). Germline V gene lookup returns CDR1 SNHLY and CDR2 FYNNEI. This CDR3 has 13 residues. Trimming cost V 2 bases and J 6 bases, with 11 bases left between them. Here the CDR3 DNA reads TGTGCCAGCAGTGAAAGCGGACTTCGCGAGCAGTACTTC. Translating gives CASSESGLREQYF.

In its sample, this clonotype was seen many times. The chain recombines TRBV20-1 with TRBJ2-7, with a possible D match to TRBD2 (7 bases). V was cut by 3 bases and J by 0 bases, with 18 bases left in between. This CDR3 comprises 16 residues. CDR1 is DFQATT and CDR2 is SNEGSKA in the germline V gene (reference sequence). The CDR3 sequence: CSASLWGRGTSYEQYF. The CDR3 region has the DNA TGCAGTGCTAGCCTTTGGGGGCGGGGGACCTCCTACGAGCAGTACTTC.